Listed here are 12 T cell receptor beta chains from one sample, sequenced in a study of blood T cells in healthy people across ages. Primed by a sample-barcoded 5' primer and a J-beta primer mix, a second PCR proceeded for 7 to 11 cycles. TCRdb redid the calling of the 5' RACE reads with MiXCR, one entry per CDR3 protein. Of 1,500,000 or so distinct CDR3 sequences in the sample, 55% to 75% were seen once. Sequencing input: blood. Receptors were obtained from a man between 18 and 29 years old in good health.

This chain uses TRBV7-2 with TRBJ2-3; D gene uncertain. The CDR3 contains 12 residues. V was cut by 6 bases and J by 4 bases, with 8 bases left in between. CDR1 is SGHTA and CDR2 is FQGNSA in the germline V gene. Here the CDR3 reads CASRPGPDTQYF. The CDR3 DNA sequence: TGTGCCAGCAGACCGGGCCCAGATACGCAGTATTTT.

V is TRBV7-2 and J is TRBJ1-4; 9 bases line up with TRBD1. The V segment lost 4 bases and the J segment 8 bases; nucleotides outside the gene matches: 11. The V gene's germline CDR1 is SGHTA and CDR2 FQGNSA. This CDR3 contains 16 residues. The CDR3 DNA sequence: TGTGCCAGCAGCTCCGGGACAGGGTCTGGGGGGGAAAAACTGTTTTTT. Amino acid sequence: CASSSGTGSGGEKLFF.

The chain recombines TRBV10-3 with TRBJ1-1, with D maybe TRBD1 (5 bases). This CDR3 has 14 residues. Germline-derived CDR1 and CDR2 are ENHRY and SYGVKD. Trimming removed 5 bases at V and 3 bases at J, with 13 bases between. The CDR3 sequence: CAISRTNLDTEAFF. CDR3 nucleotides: TGTGCCATCAGTCGGACAAATTTGGACACTGAAGCTTTCTTT.

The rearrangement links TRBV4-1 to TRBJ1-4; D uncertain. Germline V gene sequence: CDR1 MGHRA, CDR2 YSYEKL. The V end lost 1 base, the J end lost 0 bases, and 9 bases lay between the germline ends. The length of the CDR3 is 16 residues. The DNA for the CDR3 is TGCGCCAGCAGCCAAGCCAGGACTGCAACTAATGAAAAACTGTTTTTT. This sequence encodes CASSQARTATNEKLFF.

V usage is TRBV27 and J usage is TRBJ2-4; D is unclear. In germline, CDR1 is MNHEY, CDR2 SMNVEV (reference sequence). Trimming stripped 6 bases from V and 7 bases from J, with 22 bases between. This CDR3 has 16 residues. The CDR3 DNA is TGTGCCAGCAGCGCAACGTTCCCGGCAGGTTCGAACATTCAGTACTTC. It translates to CASSATFPAGSNIQYF.

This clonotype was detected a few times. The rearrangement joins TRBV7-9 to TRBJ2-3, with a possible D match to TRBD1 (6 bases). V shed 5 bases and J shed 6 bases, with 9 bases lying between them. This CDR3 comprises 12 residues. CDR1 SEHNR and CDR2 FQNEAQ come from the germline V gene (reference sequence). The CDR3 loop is CASSTGWDTQYF. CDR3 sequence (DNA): TGTGCCAGCAGCACAGGGTGGGATACGCAGTATTTT.

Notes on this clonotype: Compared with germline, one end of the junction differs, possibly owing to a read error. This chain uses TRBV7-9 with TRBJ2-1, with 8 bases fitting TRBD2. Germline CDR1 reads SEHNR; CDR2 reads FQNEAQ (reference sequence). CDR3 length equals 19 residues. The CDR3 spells CASSFYTGGIRGTFNGQFF. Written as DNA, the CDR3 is TGTGCCAGCAGCTTTTACACGGGGGGGATCCGCGGGACTTTCAATGGGCAGTTCTTC.

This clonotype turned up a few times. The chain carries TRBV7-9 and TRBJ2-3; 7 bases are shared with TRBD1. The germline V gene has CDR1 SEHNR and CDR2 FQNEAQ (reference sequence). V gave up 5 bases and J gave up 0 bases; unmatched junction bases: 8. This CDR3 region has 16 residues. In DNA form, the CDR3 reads TGTGCCAGCAGCCCACCAGAGGGGGCTAGCACAGATACGCAGTATTTT. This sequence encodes CASSPPEGASTDTQYF.

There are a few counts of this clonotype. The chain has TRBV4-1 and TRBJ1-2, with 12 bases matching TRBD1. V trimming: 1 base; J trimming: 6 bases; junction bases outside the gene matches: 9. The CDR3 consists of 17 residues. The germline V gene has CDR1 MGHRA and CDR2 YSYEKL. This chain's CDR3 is CASSQAFAGTGGHGYTF. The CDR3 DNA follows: TGCGCCAGCAGCCAAGCTTTCGCAGGGACAGGGGGCCATGGCTACACCTTC.

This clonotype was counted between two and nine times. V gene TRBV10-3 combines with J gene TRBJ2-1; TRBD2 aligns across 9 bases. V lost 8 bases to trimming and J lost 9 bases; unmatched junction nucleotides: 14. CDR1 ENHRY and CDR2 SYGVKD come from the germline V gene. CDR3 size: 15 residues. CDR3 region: CAIFAGGPLNGEQFF. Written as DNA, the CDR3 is TGTGCCATCTTTGCGGGAGGGCCGTTGAACGGTGAGCAGTTCTTC.

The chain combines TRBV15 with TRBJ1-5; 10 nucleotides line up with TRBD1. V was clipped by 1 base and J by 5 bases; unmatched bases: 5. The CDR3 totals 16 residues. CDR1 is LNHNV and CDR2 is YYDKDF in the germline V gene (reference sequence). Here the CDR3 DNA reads TGTGCCACCAGCAGAGGACCCGGGACAGGGGATCAGCCCCAGCATTTT. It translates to CATSRGPGTGDQPQHF.

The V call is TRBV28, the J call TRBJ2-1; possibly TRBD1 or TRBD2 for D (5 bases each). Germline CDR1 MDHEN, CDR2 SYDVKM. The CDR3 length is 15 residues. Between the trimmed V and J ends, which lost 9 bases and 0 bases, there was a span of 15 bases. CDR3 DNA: TGTGCCAGTAGAGGGGCATCTTTCTCCTACAATGAGCAGTTCTTC. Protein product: CASRGASFSYNEQFF.